Given below is one T cell receptor (beta chain) in context. This sample was included in a study of blood T cell repertoires in COVID-19. Background on the study: The United States, Italy and Spain were the sources of the acute and convalescent COVID-19 samples. PBMCs, B-cell-depleted T cells, or T cells provided the cDNA or gDNA that made up the material.

The germline V gene encodes CDR1 ENHRY and CDR2 SYGVKD. J gave up 5 bases and V 2 bases, and 3 bases lay outside the gene matches. The CDR3 loop spans 15 amino acids. Data came from immunoSEQ multiplex PCR; TCRdb stores just in-frame clones and leaves some out. Counted here are over 450,000 clones, roughly 89% occurring once; the ten biggest clones make up 7.8%. V and J are TRBV10-3 and TRBJ1-6, with 7 bases that match TRBD1. This clonotype originated in a woman between 50 and 59 years old with COVID-19, enrolled during active disease. Material: peripheral blood. The CDR3 bases are TGTGCCATCAGTGAGGACAGGGCCGATAATTCACCCCTCCACTTT. Protein: CAISEDRADNSPLHF.